This T cell receptor beta chain derives from a study of control samples from healthy donors and cancer patients. The data were produced by immunoSEQ multiplex PCR, yet TCRdb's version contains in-frame clones alone and is incomplete. The sample has 100,000 to 150,000 clones; 75% to 95% are singletons. Germline V gives CDR1 SEHNR, CDR2 FQNEAQ (reference sequence). V was cut by 0 bases and J by 3 bases, with 12 bases left in between. The CDR3 contains 16 residues. The chain uses TRBV7-9 and TRBJ1-3; D unresolved. The sequencing input was blood. This TCR was sampled from a man aged 40-49 years in good health. The CDR3 reads CASSLAQGLLGNTIYF. The CDR3 DNA is TGTGCCAGCAGCTTAGCGCAAGGGCTTCTTGGAAACACCATATATTTT.